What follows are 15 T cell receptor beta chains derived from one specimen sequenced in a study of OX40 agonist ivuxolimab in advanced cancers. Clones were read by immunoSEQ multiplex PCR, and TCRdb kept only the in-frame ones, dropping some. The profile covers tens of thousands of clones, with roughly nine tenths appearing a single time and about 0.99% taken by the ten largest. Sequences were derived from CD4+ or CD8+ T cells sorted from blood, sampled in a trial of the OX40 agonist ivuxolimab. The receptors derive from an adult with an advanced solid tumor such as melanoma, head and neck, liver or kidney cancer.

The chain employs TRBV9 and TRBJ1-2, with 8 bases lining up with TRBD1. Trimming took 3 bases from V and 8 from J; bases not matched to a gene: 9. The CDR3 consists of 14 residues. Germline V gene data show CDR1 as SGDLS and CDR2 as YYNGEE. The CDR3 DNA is TGTGCCAGCAGCGCCGGACAGGGAGTCAGAGGCTACACCTTC. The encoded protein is CASSAGQGVRGYTF.

CDR3 sequence: CASSLLTATSYNEQFF. Here the CDR3 DNA reads TGTGCCAGCAGCCTCCTGACAGCGACCTCCTACAATGAGCAGTTCTTC. This chain links TRBV7-3 with TRBJ2-1, with a tentative D call TRBD1 (5 bases). Trimming cost V 5 bases and J 0 bases, with 14 bases left between them. Germline CDR1 SGHTA, CDR2 FQGTGA. This CDR3 spans 16 amino acids.

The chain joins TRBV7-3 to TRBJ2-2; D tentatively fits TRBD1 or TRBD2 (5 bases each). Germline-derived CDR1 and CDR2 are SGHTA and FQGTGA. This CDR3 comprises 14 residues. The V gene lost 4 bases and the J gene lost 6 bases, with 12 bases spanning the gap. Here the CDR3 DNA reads TGTGCCAGCAGCTGGACTCCCAGGGCCGGGGAGCTGTTTTTT. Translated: CASSWTPRAGELFF.

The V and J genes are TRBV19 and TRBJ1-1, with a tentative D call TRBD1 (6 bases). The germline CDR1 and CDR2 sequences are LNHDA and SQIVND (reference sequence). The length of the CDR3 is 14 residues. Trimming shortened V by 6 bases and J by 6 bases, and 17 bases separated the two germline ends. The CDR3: CASRLQGVRSEAFF. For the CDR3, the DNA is TGTGCCAGTAGATTACAGGGAGTAAGGTCTGAAGCTTTCTTT.

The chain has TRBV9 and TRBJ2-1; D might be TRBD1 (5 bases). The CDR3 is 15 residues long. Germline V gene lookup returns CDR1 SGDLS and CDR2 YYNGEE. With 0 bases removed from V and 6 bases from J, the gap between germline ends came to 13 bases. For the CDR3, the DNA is TGTGCCAGCAGCGTAGCGGCAGGGCCAGTCAATGAGCAGTTCTTC. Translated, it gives CASSVAAGPVNEQFF.

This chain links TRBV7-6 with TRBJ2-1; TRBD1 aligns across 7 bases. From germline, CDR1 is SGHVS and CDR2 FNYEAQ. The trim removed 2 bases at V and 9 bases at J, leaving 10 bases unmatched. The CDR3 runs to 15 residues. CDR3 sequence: CASSLRGQSYGEQFF. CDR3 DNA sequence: TGTGCCAGCAGCTTAAGGGGGCAGAGTTACGGTGAGCAGTTCTTC.

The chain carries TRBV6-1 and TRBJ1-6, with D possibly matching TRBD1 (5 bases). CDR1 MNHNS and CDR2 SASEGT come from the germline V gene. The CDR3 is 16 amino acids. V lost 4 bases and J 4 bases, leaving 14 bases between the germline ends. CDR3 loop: CASSGRWGEYNSPLHF. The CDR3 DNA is TGTGCCAGCAGTGGTCGTTGGGGGGAGTATAATTCACCCCTCCACTTT.

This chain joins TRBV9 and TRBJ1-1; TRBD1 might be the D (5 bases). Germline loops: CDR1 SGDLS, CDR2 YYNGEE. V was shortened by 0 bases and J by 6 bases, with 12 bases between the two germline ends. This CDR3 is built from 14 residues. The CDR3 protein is CASSVVQGGAEAFF. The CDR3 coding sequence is TGTGCCAGCAGCGTAGTCCAGGGAGGTGCTGAAGCTTTCTTT.

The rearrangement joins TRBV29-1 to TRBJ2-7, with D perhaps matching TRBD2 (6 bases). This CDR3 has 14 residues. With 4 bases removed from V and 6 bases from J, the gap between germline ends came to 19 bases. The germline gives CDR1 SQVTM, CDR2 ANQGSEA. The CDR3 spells CSVVKVGGASEQYF. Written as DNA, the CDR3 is TGCAGCGTTGTTAAGGTGGGAGGAGCGAGCGAGCAGTACTTC.

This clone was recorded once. The CDR3 protein is CASSLIWREGPQFF. The CDR3 nucleotides read TGTGCCAGCAGCTTAATATGGCGGGAGGGCCCGCAGTTCTTC. The V call is TRBV7-4, the J call TRBJ2-1; TRBD2 matches at 9 bases. Looked up from germline, CDR1 is SGHVT and CDR2 is SQSDAQ. The CDR3 sequence is 14 residues long. The V and J ends lost 2 bases and 12 bases, in that order; junction bases with no gene match: 8. The full variable domain, completed using reference TRBV7-4 and TRBJ2-1, is GAGVSQSPRYKVAKRGRDVALRCDSISGHVTLYWYRQTLGQGSEVLTYSQSDAQRDKSGRPSGRFSAERPERSVSTLKIQRTEQGDSAVYLCASSLIWREGPQFFGPGTRLTVL.

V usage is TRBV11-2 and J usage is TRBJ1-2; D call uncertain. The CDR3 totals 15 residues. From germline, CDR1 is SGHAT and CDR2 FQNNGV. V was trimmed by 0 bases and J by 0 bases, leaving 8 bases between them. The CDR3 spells CASSLDTEANYGYTF. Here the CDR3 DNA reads TGTGCCAGCAGCTTAGATACAGAGGCTAACTATGGCTACACCTTC. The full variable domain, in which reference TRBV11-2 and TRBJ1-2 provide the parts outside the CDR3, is EAGVAQSPRYKIIEKRQSVAFWCNPISGHATLYWYQQILGQGPKLLIQFQNNGVVDDSQLPKDRFSAERLKGVDSTLKIQPAKLEDSAVYLCASSLDTEANYGYTFGSGTRLTVV.

Here the CDR3 reads CASSEMDRLVPYNEQFF. CDR3 DNA sequence: TGTGCCAGCAGTGAAATGGATCGACTAGTCCCCTACAATGAGCAGTTCTTC. The chain employs TRBV6-1 and TRBJ2-1, with D possibly TRBD2 on 6 matching bases. The V gene lost 2 bases and the J gene lost 2 bases, with 16 bases spanning the gap. Germline V gene data show CDR1 as MNHNS and CDR2 as SASEGT. The CDR3 is made up of 17 amino acids.

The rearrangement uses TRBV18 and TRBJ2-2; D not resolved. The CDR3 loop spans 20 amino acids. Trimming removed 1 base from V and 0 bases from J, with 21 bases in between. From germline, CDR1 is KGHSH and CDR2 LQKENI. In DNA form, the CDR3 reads TGTGCCAGCTCACCACAATCGGTTTCTGGGATTTTCGCGAACACCGGGGAGCTGTTTTTT. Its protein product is CASSPQSVSGIFANTGELFF. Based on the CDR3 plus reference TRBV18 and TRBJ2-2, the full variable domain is NAGVMQNPRHLVRRRGQEARLRCSPMKGHSHVYWYRQLPEEGLKFMVYLQKENIIDESGMPKERFSAEFPKEGPSILRIQQVVRGDSAAYFCASSPQSVSGIFANTGELFFGEGSRLTVL.

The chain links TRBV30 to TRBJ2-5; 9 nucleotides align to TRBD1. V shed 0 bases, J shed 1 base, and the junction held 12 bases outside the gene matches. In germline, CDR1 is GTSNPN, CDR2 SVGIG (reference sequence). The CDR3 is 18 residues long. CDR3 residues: CAWSVSDRGIWTQETQYF. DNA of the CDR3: TGTGCCTGGAGTGTTTCGGACAGGGGAATTTGGACCCAAGAGACCCAGTACTTC.

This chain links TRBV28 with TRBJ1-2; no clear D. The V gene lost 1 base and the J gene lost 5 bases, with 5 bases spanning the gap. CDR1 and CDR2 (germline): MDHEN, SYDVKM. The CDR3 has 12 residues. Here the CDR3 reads CASSLSEYGYTF. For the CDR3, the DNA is TGTGCCAGCAGTTTATCCGAATATGGCTACACCTTC.